This TCR beta chain was identified in a study of human T cells and chemical hapten exposure (dated by TCRdb to about 2021). Looking at the study overall: For sensitization, 2% DPC in acetone was applied to a 2 cm by 2 cm area of upper inner arm skin. Weekly therapeutic DPC doses were additionally applied to the scalp of patients throughout the approximately 25-week study period. Patch testing on the upper back used Finn chambers containing 0.01% DPC, with scoring done after 6 days according to International Contact Dermatitis Research Group standards. Alopecia areata with under or over 50% scalp involvement, alopecia totalis and alopecia universalis were represented in the patient cohort, which was mostly female. Libraries were pooled for sequencing, and per-sample TCR yields varied mainly because of small differences in library volumes within the pool. In alopecia patients, the study followed how the peripheral blood TCR repertoire changed in vivo over primary and secondary sensitization to diphenylcyclopropenone (DPC), a hapten. Patient blood was sampled pre-sensitization (week 0) and at 2, 6 and about 24 weeks after DPC sensitization. For TCR sequencing, blood came from 25 to 30 alopecia patients at anywhere from one to four time points (pre-sensitization, 2, 6 and 24 weeks). Findings and caveats that apply to the study as a whole: Repeated subsampling changed both the strength of the expansion versus patch-test correlation and the threshold at which the correlation became significant. Patch test score correlated positively with the number of PT1 expanded TCRs, reaching significance at thresholds 8, 16 and 32 but not at 4. DPC sensitization did not change the number of TCRs with a frequency above 1 in 1000, and there was no evidence of changes in global repertoire structure. Expanded TCRs formed significantly more large CDR3 similarity clusters than pre-sensitization or healthy control sets, consistent with antigen-driven responses. Alopecia, a presumed autoimmune disease, was present in all patients, so the immune response of the patients might differ from that of healthy individuals.

Libraries came from RACE. For sequencing, a NextSeq 500 was employed. Library preparation attached unique molecular identifiers to individual cDNA molecules for quantitative, reproducible TCR counting. From each blood RNA sample, both TCR alpha and TCR beta chains were sequenced. The paper's data handling went like this. Samples had a median of 95,638 TCRs, with a range from roughly 23,224 to 700,000. The Decombinator software suite was used to annotate the V, J and CDR3 of the TCR reads. For the PS versus PT1 abundance plots, all samples were subsampled to the same number of TCRs (28,000). Expanded TCRs were defined as absent before sensitization and observed at least eight times at the 2-week time point. The public reads were run again by TCRdb, first through fastp at Q25 and then through MiXCR, and only productive beta chains were kept. All rows with the same CDR3 protein become a single entry with the most common DNA and genes. V and J calls and clone size were set by TCRdb, not the authors. For this sample the table gives some 98,000 distinct CDR3 sequences, of which about a tenth were detected only once. Together, the top ten hold approximately 3.1% of the sample.

The sample's time point label, in plain terms: pre-sensitization, week 0. The treatment or condition label of this sample denotes: therapeutic diphenylcyclopropenone sensitization with weekly scalp DPC. At every patch-test visit, the blood draw took place before the patch test was put on. Eligible patients were aged 18 to 70, diagnosed with alopecia, deemed suitable for DPC therapy, and excluded if pregnant. Total RNA was extracted from unfractionated whole blood collected in Tempus Blood RNA tubes. This clonotype was observed at least ten times. Its antigen is still unknown. One end of the junction does not line up with germline, which may come from a read error. Taken from cysteine to phenylalanine, the CDR3 has 11 residues. This entry keeps only the CDR3 DNA: 33 bases, framed from base 1. CDR1 and CDR2, looked up from the germline V gene, are MRHNA and SNTAGT.

This sequence was found in a woman aged 55-70 years with alopecia areata. Some clones in this sample may be carry-over from other donors' samples. The sequenced sample was whole blood, obtained in connection with sensitization to the hapten diphenylcyclopropenone (DPC). The V gene is TRBV6-4 and the J gene is TRBJ1-2; the D gene is possibly TRBD1, with 6 bases matching. CDR3 sequence: CASSDGQSPSF. The DNA sequence follows: TGTGCCAGCAGTGACGGACAGTCCCCCTCCTTC.